The clone carrying this T cell receptor beta chain showed up many times. Its cognate antigen is unknown. The germline CDR1 and CDR2 sequences are DFQATT and SNEGSKA (reference sequence). Deletions cut 0 bases from V and 4 bases from J, with 16 bases between. The CDR3 covers 15 residues. This sample is drawn from a study of response to subunit inactivated influenza vaccine. TCRdb re-derived calls from the RT-PCR reads in MiXCR, one entry per CDR3 protein. This repertoire shows hundreds of thousands of distinct CDR3 sequences, less than 20% found once; its top ten account for approximately 11%. Overall study results and limits: A suggestion made by the authors is that each seasonal influenza vaccination recruits few new T cells.

The starting material was PBMCs from blood, obtained roughly 5 days after vaccination. The chain carries TRBV20-1 and TRBJ2-7; D is possibly TRBD1 (6 bases). This receptor was taken from a middle-aged man who received an inactivated influenza vaccine. The CDR3 loop is CSARDLAGVFYEQYF. CDR3 nucleotides: TGCAGTGCTAGAGATCTCGCAGGGGTCTTTTACGAGCAGTACTTC.